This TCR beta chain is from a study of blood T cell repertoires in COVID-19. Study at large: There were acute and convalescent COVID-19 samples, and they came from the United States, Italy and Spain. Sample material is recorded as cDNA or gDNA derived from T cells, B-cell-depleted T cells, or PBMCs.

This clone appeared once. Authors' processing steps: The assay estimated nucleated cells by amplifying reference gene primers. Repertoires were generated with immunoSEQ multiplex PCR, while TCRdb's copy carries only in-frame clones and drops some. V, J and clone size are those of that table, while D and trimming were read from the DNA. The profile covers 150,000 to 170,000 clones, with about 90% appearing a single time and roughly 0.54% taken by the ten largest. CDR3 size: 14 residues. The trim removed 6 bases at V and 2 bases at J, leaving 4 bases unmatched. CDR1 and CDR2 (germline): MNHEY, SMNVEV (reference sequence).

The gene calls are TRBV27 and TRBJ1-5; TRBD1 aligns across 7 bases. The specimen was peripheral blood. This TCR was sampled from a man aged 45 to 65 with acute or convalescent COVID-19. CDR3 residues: CASSNRGGNQPQHF. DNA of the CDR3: TGTGCCAGCAGCAACAGGGGTGGCAATCAGCCCCAGCATTTT.